The 24 T cell receptor beta chains given below trace back to one sample, sequenced in a study of T-cell memory formation after mild COVID-19. Via MiXCR, TCRdb re-called the 5' RACE reads, giving one row per CDR3 protein. The sample records hundreds of thousands of distinct CDR3 sequences, 20% to 25% being singletons. The sequenced material came from PBMCs or a T cell subset sorted from them (not recorded which). The origin of the receptors is an adult woman who had mild COVID-19 (a few samples of this study predate the infection). Cell type and time point are not known.

This clonotype was counted only a few times. This chain joins TRBV5-6 and TRBJ2-1; D is unresolved. The CDR3 loop spans 11 amino acids. V lost 1 base and J 8 bases, leaving 4 bases between the germline ends. The germline CDR1 and CDR2 sequences are SGHDT and YYEEEE. CDR3 DNA: TGTGCCAGCAGCTTGACGTATGAGCAGTTCTTC. It is translated as CASSLTYEQFF.

The chain links TRBV7-2 to TRBJ2-7; perhaps TRBD2 as D (6 bases). The CDR3 contains 14 residues. V was trimmed by 8 bases and J by 6 bases, leaving 20 bases between them. CDR1 and CDR2 from the germline V gene are SGHTA and FQGNSA. CDR3 coding DNA: TGTGCCAGCGGCGGGACCCGACTTATAGGCGAGCAGTACTTC. Translated: CASGGTRLIGEQYF.

This clonotype turned up a few times. The rearrangement links TRBV12-3 or TRBV12-4 to TRBJ1-5; TRBD1 aligns across 8 bases. With V trimmed by 6 bases and J by 3 bases, 4 bases remained unmatched. The CDR3 length is 14 residues. This CDR3 is CASSPDRVNQPQHF. CDR3 nucleotides: TGTGCCAGCAGCCCGGACAGGGTCAATCAGCCCCAGCATTTT.

V is TRBV25-1 and J is TRBJ2-7; D possibly matches TRBD1 or TRBD2 (6 bases each). The ends were cut back, 7 bases at V and 3 bases at J, with 13 bases in the middle. Germline loops: CDR1 MGHDK, CDR2 SYGVNS. The CDR3 has 13 residues. This CDR3 reads CASTGAPHYEQYF. The CDR3 region has the DNA TGTGCCAGCACGGGGGCCCCCCACTACGAGCAGTACTTC.

The gene calls are TRBV5-5 and TRBJ2-1; tentatively, D is TRBD2 (6 bases). Germline values: CDR1 SGHKS, CDR2 YYEKEE (reference sequence). Trimming cost V 4 bases and J 9 bases, with 17 bases left between them. CDR3 length: 14 amino acids. CDR3 protein: CASSGQVVGSEQFF. CDR3 nucleotides: TGTGCCAGCAGCGGTCAGGTAGTCGGGAGTGAGCAGTTCTTC. Supplemented by reference TRBV5-5 and TRBJ2-1, the full variable domain reads DAGVTQSPTHLIKTRGQQVTLRCSPISGHKSVSWYQQVLGQGPQFIFQYYEKEERGRGNFPDRFSARQFPNYSSELNVNALLLGDSALYLCASSGQVVGSEQFFGPGTRLTVL.

This clonotype was seen only a few times. This chain joins TRBV5-1 and TRBJ2-7; 13 nucleotides match TRBD2. This CDR3 has 15 amino acids. Trimming at V came to 5 bases and at J to 5 bases, leaving 7 bases not matched to a gene. The germline CDR1 and CDR2 sequences are SGHRS and YFSETQ. In DNA, the CDR3 is TGCGCCAGCAGACCTACCGGACTAGCGGGAGACGAGCAGTACTTC. Protein product: CASRPTGLAGDEQYF.

V is TRBV10-3 and J is TRBJ2-5; D might be TRBD1 or TRBD2, each matching 5 bases. The CDR3 sequence is 16 residues long. Germline V lookup: CDR1 ENHRY, CDR2 SYGVKD. Trimming took 0 bases from V and 1 from J, leaving 12 bases between them. The CDR3 DNA sequence: TGTGCCATCAGTGAGTCCGGGACCAGGGCCCAAGAGACCCAGTACTTC. Encoded protein: CAISESGTRAQETQYF.

This clonotype was detected a few times. The chain employs TRBV6-5 and TRBJ1-1, with D perhaps TRBD1 (6 bases). Per the germline V gene, CDR1 is MNHEY and CDR2 is SVGAGI. V dropped 8 bases and J dropped 3 bases, with 13 bases sitting between them. There are 13 residues in the CDR3. The CDR3: CASRQGLDTEAFF. As DNA, the CDR3 is TGTGCCAGCCGGCAGGGGCTAGACACTGAAGCTTTCTTT.

In DNA, the CDR3 is TGCGCCAGCAGCCAAGATAGGACAGGAGGGCGCGAGCAGTACTTC. Its translation is CASSQDRTGGREQYF. This rearrangement joins TRBV4-3 to TRBJ2-7, with a possible D match to TRBD1 (7 bases). Between the trimmed V and J ends, which lost 0 bases and 6 bases, there was a span of 15 bases. Germline V lookup: CDR1 LGHNA, CDR2 YSLEER. The CDR3 contains 15 residues.

This chain uses TRBV9 with TRBJ2-5; 8 nucleotides agree with TRBD2. The CDR3 contains 15 residues. Germline V CDR1 and CDR2: SGDLS, YYNGEE. Trimming took 2 bases from V and 4 from J; bases not matched to a gene: 7. CDR3 DNA: TGTGCCAGCAGCGTGGCCGGGAGGGGAGGAGAGACCCAGTACTTC. Protein: CASSVAGRGGETQYF.

The chain employs TRBV24-1 and TRBJ2-5; 7 nucleotides match TRBD1. Germline V gene lookup returns CDR1 KGHDR and CDR2 SFDVKD. The CDR3 contains 15 residues. J gave up 3 bases and V 5 bases, and 8 bases lay outside the gene matches. For the CDR3, the DNA is TGTGCCACCAGTGGTCGGGGACAGTTAGAAGAGACCCAGTACTTC. This sequence encodes CATSGRGQLEETQYF.

This clonotype was observed at least ten times. J is TRBJ2-7 and V is TRBV7-9; possibly TRBD1 or TRBD2 for D (5 bases each). The CDR3 contains 13 residues. The V gene's germline CDR1 is SEHNR and CDR2 FQNEAQ (reference sequence). V gave up 5 bases and J gave up 4 bases, with 12 bases separating them. The CDR3 region has the DNA TGTGCCAGCAGCAGACCGGGGCTTTACGAGCAGTACTTC. Protein: CASSRPGLYEQYF.

This chain connects TRBV20-1 to TRBJ1-1; perhaps TRBD1 as D (5 bases). The CDR3 contains 12 residues. The V end lost 4 bases, the J end lost 7 bases, and 13 bases lay between the germline ends. The germline gives CDR1 DFQATT, CDR2 SNEGSKA (reference sequence). CDR3 in DNA: TGCAGTGCTATTACAGGTACCCTTGAAGCTTTCTTT. The encoded protein is CSAITGTLEAFF.

The chain couples TRBV7-2 to TRBJ2-7, with D unclear. CDR3 length: 14 residues. Trimming pared 1 base from V and 2 bases from J, leaving 9 bases between. From germline, CDR1 is SGHTA and CDR2 FQGNSA. CDR3 sequence (DNA): TGTGCCAGCAGCTTAGATGAAGGGCCCTACGAGCAGTACTTC. This sequence encodes CASSLDEGPYEQYF.

This clonotype was found once. V gene TRBV2 combines with J gene TRBJ1-6; the D gene is possibly TRBD1 (6 bases). CDR3 size: 15 residues. CDR1 and CDR2 (germline): SNHLY, FYNNEI. Trimming cost V 4 bases and J 5 bases, with 12 bases left between them. CDR3 bases: TGTGCCAGCAGTGTTGGAGGGGGAGATAATTCACCCCTCCACTTT. This gives the protein CASSVGGGDNSPLHF.

This clonotype has only a few counts. The gene calls are TRBV29-1 and TRBJ1-4; D possibly corresponds to TRBD1 (6 bases). This CDR3 has 13 amino acids. V gave up 7 bases and J gave up 0 bases, with 9 bases separating them. Germline CDR1 reads SQVTM; CDR2 reads ANQGSEA. The CDR3, as DNA: TGCAGCGCGCGGACAGCAACTAATGAAAAACTGTTTTTT. Amino acid sequence: CSARTATNEKLFF.

In this sample, this clonotype turned up many times. The chain links TRBV2 to TRBJ2-5; no clear D. V gave up 5 bases and J gave up 3 bases, with 4 bases separating them. In germline, CDR1 is SNHLY, CDR2 FYNNEI. The CDR3 totals 11 residues. The CDR3 loop is CASSREETQYF. The CDR3 DNA reads TGTGCCAGCAGTCGCGAAGAGACCCAGTACTTC.

The chain recombines TRBV6-6 with TRBJ1-1; D gene ambiguous. Looked up from germline, CDR1 is MNHNY and CDR2 is SVGAGI (reference sequence). With 6 bases removed from V and 11 bases from J, the gap between germline ends came to 16 bases. The CDR3 sequence is 12 residues long. The CDR3 spells CASSSLVSRAFF. As DNA, the CDR3 is TGTGCCAGCAGCTCCCTCGTTAGCCGGGCTTTCTTT.

This sequence joins TRBV3-1 and TRBJ2-6, with D uncertain. Trimming removed 0 bases from V and 2 bases from J, with 23 bases in between. CDR1 LGHDT and CDR2 YNNKEL come from the germline V gene (reference sequence). The CDR3 is 21 amino acids. This CDR3 reads CASSQDLVRPEGKPGANVLTF. The CDR3 bases are TGTGCCAGCAGCCAAGATTTGGTCCGGCCCGAAGGGAAACCTGGGGCCAACGTCCTGACTTTC.

The rearrangement links TRBV12-3 or TRBV12-4 to TRBJ2-7; D is possibly TRBD2 (6 bases). The CDR3 is 14 residues long. V was pared by 3 bases and J by 3 bases, with 12 bases between. The CDR3 is CASSLGGARYEQYF. The CDR3 nucleotides are TGTGCCAGCAGTTTGGGCGGGGCTCGCTACGAGCAGTACTTC.

In its sample, this clonotype was seen a few times. The genes are TRBV7-9 and TRBJ2-7; 7 positions agree with TRBD1. This CDR3 contains 15 residues. The junction had 14 bases not matched to a gene; V was cut back by 5 bases and J by 7 bases. Germline V gene lookup returns CDR1 SEHNR and CDR2 FQNEAQ (reference sequence). The CDR3 DNA sequence: TGTGCCAGCAGCCCCCGGGACAGTCTGCTCTTGGAGCAGTACTTC. Amino acid sequence: CASSPRDSLLLEQYF.

The V gene is TRBV7-2, the J gene TRBJ2-1; TRBD2 aligns across 10 bases. The ends lost 3 bases at V and 0 bases at J; junction bases unmatched: 2. There are 16 residues in the CDR3. Looked up from germline, CDR1 is SGHTA and CDR2 is FQGNSA. In nucleotides, the CDR3 is TGTGCCAGCAGCTTCGCTAGCGGGGGCTCCTACAATGAGCAGTTCTTC. It yields the protein CASSFASGGSYNEQFF.

The chain joins TRBV6-6 to TRBJ1-1; D gene uncertain. The CDR3 contains 13 residues. Germline assignment: CDR1 MNHNY and CDR2 SVGAGI (reference sequence). Trimming took off 5 bases at V and 1 base at J, with 8 bases between the two ends. CDR3 in amino acids: CASSTTPNTEAFF. Written as DNA, the CDR3 is TGTGCCAGCAGTACTACACCGAACACTGAAGCTTTCTTT.

This clonotype was detected a few times. V usage is TRBV3-1 and J usage is TRBJ1-2; unclear D gene. Germline lookup yields CDR1 LGHDT and CDR2 YNNKEL (reference sequence). This CDR3 spans 15 amino acids. V lost 4 bases and J lost 2, with 14 bases in between. For the CDR3, the DNA is TGTGCCAGCAGCCTTTTACCCCTCTTGAACTATGGCTACACCTTC. It translates to CASSLLPLLNYGYTF.